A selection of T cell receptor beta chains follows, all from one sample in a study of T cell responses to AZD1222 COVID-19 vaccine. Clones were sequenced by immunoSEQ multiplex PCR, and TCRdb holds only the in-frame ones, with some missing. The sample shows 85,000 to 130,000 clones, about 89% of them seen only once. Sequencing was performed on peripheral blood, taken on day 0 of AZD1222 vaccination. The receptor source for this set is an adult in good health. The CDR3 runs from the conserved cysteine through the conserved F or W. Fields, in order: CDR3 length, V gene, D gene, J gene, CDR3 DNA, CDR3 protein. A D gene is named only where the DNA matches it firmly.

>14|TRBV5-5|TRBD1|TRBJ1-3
TGTGCCAGCAGCTTAGGGGGCCCTGGAAACACCATATATTTT
CASSLGGPGNTIYF
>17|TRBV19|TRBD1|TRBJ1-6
TGTGCCAGTAGTAAGAGGGACAGGCAGTCCTATAATTCACCCCTCCACTTT
CASSKRDRQSYNSPLHF
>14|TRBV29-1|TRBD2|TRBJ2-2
TGCAGCGCGCTAGCGGGAGTTCATCCCGGGGAGCTGTTTTTT
CSALAGVHPGELFF
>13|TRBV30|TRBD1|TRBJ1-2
TGTGCCTGGACAGGGGGCTGGATAGAGGGCTACACCTTC
CAWTGGWIEGYTF
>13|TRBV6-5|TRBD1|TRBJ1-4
TGTGCCAGCAGTCCCGACAGGGGTGAAAAACTGTTTTTT
CASSPDRGEKLFF
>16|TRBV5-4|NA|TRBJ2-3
TGTGCCAGCAGCTGGATCGTGGGAATGGGGACAGATACGCAGTATTTT
CASSWIVGMGTDTQYF
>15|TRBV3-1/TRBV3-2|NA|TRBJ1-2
TGTGCCAGCAGCCCGACACTCGACAGTGACTATGGCTACACCTTC
CASSPTLDSDYGYTF
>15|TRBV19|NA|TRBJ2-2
TGTGCCAGTAGTACTTGGGACATGAACACCGGGGAGCTGTTTTTT
CASSTWDMNTGELFF
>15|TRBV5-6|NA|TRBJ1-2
TGTGCCAGCCGCCCCGGAGGGGGATCTAACTATGGCTACACCTTC
CASRPGGGSNYGYTF
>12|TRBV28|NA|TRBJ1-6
TGTGCCAGCACCTGGGCCCTTGGGCCCCTCCACTTT
CASTWALGPLHF
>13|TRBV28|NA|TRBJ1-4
TGTGCTACGATCGCTGCAACTAATGAAAAACTGTTTTTT
CATIAATNEKLFF
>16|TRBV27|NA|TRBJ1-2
TGTGCCAGCAGTTCCCGTGCCGCTCCTGCCTTCTATGGCTACACCTTC
CASSSRAAPAFYGYTF
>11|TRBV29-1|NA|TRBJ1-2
TGCAGCGTGCCGGGAGTCTATGGCTACACCTTC
CSVPGVYGYTF
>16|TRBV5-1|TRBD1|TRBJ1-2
TGCGCCAGCAGCTTGGAAGCCGGGACAGAGGGGTATGGCTACACCTTC
CASSLEAGTEGYGYTF
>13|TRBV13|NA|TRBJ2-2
TGTGCCAGCAGCTCCGGGGACACCGGGGAGCTGTTTTTT
CASSSGDTGELFF
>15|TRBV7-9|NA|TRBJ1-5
TGTGCCAGCAGCCCGCCAGGGACTCCTGCTCAGCCCCAGCATTTT
CASSPPGTPAQPQHF
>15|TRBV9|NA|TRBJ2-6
TGTGCCAGCAGCGTGGGAACTTCTGGGGCCAACGTCCTGACTTTC
CASSVGTSGANVLTF
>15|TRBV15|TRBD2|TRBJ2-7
TGTGCCACCAGCAGAGACCCTAGCGGGATCTACGAGCAGTACTTC
CATSRDPSGIYEQYF
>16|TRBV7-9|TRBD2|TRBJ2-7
TGTGCCAGCATCGACGCCCCGACGGGGGGGGACTACGAGCAGTACTTC
CASIDAPTGGDYEQYF
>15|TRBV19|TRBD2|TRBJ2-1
TGTGCCAGTAGGAAGACTAGCGGGATGTTCGATGAGCAGTTCTTC
CASRKTSGMFDEQFF
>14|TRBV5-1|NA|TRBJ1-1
TGCGCCAGCAGCTTGGAAAGGGTCAACACTGAAGCTTTCTTT
CASSLERVNTEAFF
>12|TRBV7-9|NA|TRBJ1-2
TGTGCCAGCAGCCCCCAACCGTATGGCTACACCTTC
CASSPQPYGYTF